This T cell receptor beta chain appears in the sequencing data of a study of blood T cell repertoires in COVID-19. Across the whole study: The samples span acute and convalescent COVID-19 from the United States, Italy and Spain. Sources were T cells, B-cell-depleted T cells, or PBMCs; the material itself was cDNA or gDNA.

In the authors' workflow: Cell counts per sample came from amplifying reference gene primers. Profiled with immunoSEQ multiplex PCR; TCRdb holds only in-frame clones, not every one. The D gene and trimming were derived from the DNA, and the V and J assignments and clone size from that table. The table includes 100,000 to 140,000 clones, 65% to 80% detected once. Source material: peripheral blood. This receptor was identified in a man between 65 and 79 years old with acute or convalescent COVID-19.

The CDR3 spells CASSPGRRYNEQFF. The CDR3 DNA follows: TGTGCCAGCAGTCCAGGCAGACGTTACAATGAGCAGTTCTTC. This chain links TRBV27 with TRBJ2-1; D is undetermined. The germline CDR1 and CDR2 sequences are MNHEY and SMNVEV (reference sequence). The germline V and J ends were trimmed by 5 bases and 4 bases, with 12 bases remaining between them. CDR3 size: 14 residues.